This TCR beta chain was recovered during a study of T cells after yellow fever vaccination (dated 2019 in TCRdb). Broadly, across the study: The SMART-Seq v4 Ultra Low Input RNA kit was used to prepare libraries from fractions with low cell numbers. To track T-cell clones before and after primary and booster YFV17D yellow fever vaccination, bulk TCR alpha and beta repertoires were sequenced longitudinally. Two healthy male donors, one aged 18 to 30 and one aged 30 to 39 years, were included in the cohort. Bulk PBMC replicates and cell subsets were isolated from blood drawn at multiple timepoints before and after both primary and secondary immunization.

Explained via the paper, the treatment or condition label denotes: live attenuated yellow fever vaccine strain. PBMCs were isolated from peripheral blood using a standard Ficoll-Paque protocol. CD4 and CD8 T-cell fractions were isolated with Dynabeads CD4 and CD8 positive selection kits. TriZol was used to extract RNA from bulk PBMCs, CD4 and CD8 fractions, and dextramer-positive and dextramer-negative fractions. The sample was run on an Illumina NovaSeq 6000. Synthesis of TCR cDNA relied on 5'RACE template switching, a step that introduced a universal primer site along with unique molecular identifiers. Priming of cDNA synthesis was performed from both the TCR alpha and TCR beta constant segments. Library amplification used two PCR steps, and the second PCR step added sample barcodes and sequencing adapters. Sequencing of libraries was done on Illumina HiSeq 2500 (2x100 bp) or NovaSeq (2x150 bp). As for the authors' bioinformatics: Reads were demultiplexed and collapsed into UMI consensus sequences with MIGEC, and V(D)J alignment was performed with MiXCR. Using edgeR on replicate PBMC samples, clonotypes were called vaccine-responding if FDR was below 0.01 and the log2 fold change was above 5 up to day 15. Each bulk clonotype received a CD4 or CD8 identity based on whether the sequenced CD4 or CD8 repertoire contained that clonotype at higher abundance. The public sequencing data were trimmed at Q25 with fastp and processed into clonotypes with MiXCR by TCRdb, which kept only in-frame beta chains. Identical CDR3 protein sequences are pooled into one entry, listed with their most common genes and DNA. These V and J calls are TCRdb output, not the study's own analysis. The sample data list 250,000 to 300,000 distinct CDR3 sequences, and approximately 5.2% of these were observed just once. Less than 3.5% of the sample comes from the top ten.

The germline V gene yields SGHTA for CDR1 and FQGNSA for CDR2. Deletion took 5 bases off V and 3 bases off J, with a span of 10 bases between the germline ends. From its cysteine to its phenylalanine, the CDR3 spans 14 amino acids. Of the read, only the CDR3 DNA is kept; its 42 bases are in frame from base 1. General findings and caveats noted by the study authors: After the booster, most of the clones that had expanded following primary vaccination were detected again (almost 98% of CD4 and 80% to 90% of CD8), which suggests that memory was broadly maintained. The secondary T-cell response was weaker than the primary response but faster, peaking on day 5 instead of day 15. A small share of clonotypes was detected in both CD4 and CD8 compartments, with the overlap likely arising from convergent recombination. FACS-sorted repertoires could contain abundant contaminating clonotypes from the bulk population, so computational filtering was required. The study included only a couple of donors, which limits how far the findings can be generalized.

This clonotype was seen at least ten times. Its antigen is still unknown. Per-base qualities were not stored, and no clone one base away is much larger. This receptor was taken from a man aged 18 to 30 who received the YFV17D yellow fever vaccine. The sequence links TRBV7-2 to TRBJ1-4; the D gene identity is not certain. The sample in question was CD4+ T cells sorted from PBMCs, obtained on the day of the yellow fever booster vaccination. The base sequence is TGTGCCAGCAGCCCACAGCCGGCTAATGAAAAACTGTTTTTT. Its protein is CASSPQPANEKLFF.